The T cell receptor (beta chain) described here comes from a study of shared T cell receptors in the human thymus. TCRdb's table, derived via immunoSEQ multiplex PCR, lists solely in-frame clones and lacks some. This sample has 540,000 or so clones, with around 78% found just once. V lost 1 base, J lost 4 bases, and 11 bases lay in between. The germline CDR1 and CDR2 sequences are SNHLY and FYNNEI. The CDR3 is made up of 15 amino acids. These same records also appear under a second study, on human thymus T cells. That source reports: The study used thymus tissue resected during corrective heart surgery.

The sample was thymocytes. The sequence was obtained from a boy in the first two years of life with a congenital heart defect. The chain couples TRBV2 to TRBJ1-5; D unresolved. The CDR3 DNA follows: TGTGCCAGCAGTGAAGGTCAACAGCTTAATCAGCCCCAGCATTTT. Its protein product is CASSEGQQLNQPQHF.